These 29 T cell receptor beta chains were all obtained from the same sample, sequenced in a study of blood T cell repertoires in COVID-19. The data were produced by immunoSEQ multiplex PCR, yet TCRdb's version contains in-frame clones alone and is incomplete. The profile shows about 300,000 clones, nearly 90% of them singletons. The specimen sequenced was PBMCs or T cells enriched from blood (not recorded which). The receptors stem from a woman aged 30 to 39 who had recovered from COVID-19.

V and J are TRBV6-5 and TRBJ2-7, with 8 positions matching TRBD1. CDR3 length: 14 amino acids. The germline gives CDR1 MNHEY, CDR2 SVGAGI. V dropped 6 bases and J dropped 6; count of bases not matched to a gene: 10. This CDR3 reads CASRVTGQVAEQYF. The CDR3 coding sequence is TGTGCCAGCAGGGTAACGGGACAGGTTGCCGAGCAGTACTTC.

V gene TRBV7-9 combines with J gene TRBJ1-2; D is uncertain. The CDR3 covers 12 residues. In germline, CDR1 is SEHNR, CDR2 FQNEAQ (reference sequence). Trimming left V 4 bases short and J 7 bases short, with 10 bases between. The CDR3 here is CASSSTVRGYTF. The DNA for the CDR3 is TGTGCCAGCAGCTCCACGGTGCGTGGCTACACCTTC.

This chain links TRBV13 with TRBJ2-3; no reliable D call. CDR1 and CDR2 from the germline V gene are PRHDT and FYEKMQ (reference sequence). The V and J ends lost 6 bases and 0 bases respectively, with 4 bases between them. The CDR3 runs to 12 residues. The CDR3 reads CASRASTDTQYF. For the CDR3, the DNA is TGTGCCAGCAGAGCTAGCACAGATACGCAGTATTTT. The whole variable domain, filled in from reference TRBV13 and TRBJ2-3, reads AAGVIQSPRHLIKEKRETATLKCYPIPRHDTVYWYQQGPGQDPQFLISFYEKMQSDKGSIPDRFSAQQFSDYHSELNMSSLELGDSALYFCASRASTDTQYFGPGTRLTVL.

The chain recombines TRBV5-1 with TRBJ1-5, with a tentative D call TRBD1 (6 bases). With 3 bases removed from V and 1 base from J, the gap between germline ends came to 11 bases. Germline CDR1 is SGHRS and CDR2 is YFSETQ. There are 15 residues in the CDR3. CDR3 protein: CASSSSGESNQPQHF. The CDR3 DNA sequence: TGCGCCAGCAGCTCCTCAGGGGAGAGCAATCAGCCCCAGCATTTT. Drawing the rest from reference TRBV5-1 and TRBJ1-5, the complete variable domain is KAGVTQTPRYLIKTRGQQVTLSCSPISGHRSVSWYQQTPGQGLQFLFEYFSETQRNKGNFPGRFSGRQFSNSRSEMNVSTLELGDSALYLCASSSSGESNQPQHFGDGTRLSIL.

The rearrangement links TRBV14 to TRBJ2-1, with 8 bases that match TRBD2. Trimming removed 0 bases from V and 3 bases from J; junction bases left unmatched: 7. This CDR3 region has 17 residues. CDR1 is SGHDN, CDR2 FVKESK, per germline. The CDR3, as DNA: TGTGCCAGCAGCCAAGAAGGAGGACTAGCCGTCTACAATGAGCAGTTCTTC. Residues: CASSQEGGLAVYNEQFF.

The chain joins TRBV6-2 or TRBV6-3 to TRBJ2-7, with TRBD1 as a possible D gene (7 bases). Germline-derived CDR1 and CDR2 are MNHEY and SVGEGT. CDR3 length: 17 amino acids. Between the trimmed V and J ends, which lost 0 bases and 2 bases, there was a span of 17 bases. CDR3 sequence: CASSYSIQGGYTYEQYF. The CDR3 region has the DNA TGTGCCAGCAGTTACTCTATCCAGGGGGGCTACACCTACGAGCAGTACTTC.

This chain connects TRBV7-6 to TRBJ1-3; 10 nucleotides match TRBD1. V shed 1 base, J shed 2 bases, and the junction held 5 bases outside the gene matches. Germline V lookup: CDR1 SGHVS, CDR2 FNYEAQ. The length of the CDR3 is 17 residues. This chain's CDR3 is CASSLVGDRGPGNTIYF. CDR3 coding DNA: TGTGCCAGCAGCTTAGTCGGGGACAGGGGTCCTGGAAACACCATATATTTT. Variable domain in full (rest from reference TRBV7-6 and TRBJ1-3): GAGVSQSPRYKVTKRGQDVALRCDPISGHVSLYWYRQALGQGPEFLTYFNYEAQQDKSGLPNDRFSAERPEGSISTLTIQRTEQRDSAMYRCASSLVGDRGPGNTIYFGEGSWLTVV.

This clone showed up just once. This chain connects TRBV12-3 or TRBV12-4 to TRBJ1-2; D is possibly TRBD1 (6 bases). CDR3 length: 12 amino acids. Trimming cost V 10 bases and J 4 bases, with 13 bases left between them. The CDR3 coding sequence is TGTGCCATCCGGCGACAGGCCTATGGCTACACCTTC. It encodes CAIRRQAYGYTF.

The CDR3 sequence is CASSISTGVTLNTEAFF. CDR3 DNA sequence: TGTGCCAGTAGTATATCGACAGGGGTTACCTTGAACACTGAAGCTTTCTTT. This sequence joins TRBV19 and TRBJ1-1; 8 bases are a match to TRBD1. CDR3 size: 17 residues. Germline-derived CDR1 and CDR2 are LNHDA and SQIVND (reference sequence). V shed 2 bases and J 0 bases; nucleotides not matched to a gene: 8.

This chain links TRBV6-5 with TRBJ2-6, with TRBD1 identical over 8 bases. The V gene's germline CDR1 is MNHEY and CDR2 SVGAGI. V gave up 6 bases and J gave up 1 base; unmatched junction bases: 2. The CDR3 loop spans 15 amino acids. The CDR3 spells CASSNRGSGANVLTF. The DNA for the CDR3 is TGTGCCAGCAGCAACAGGGGGTCTGGGGCCAACGTCCTGACTTTC.

The chain employs TRBV3-1 (or the pseudogene TRBV3-2) and TRBJ2-5, with D possibly TRBD2 on 5 matching bases. Germline V gene data show CDR1 as LGHDT and CDR2 as YNNKEL (reference sequence). The V gene lost 7 bases and the J gene lost 1 base, with 10 bases spanning the gap. The CDR3 covers 13 residues. The CDR3 DNA sequence: TGTGCCAGCATGAGGGCGGCCCAAGAGACCCAGTACTTC. Translating gives CASMRAAQETQYF.

DNA of the CDR3: TGTGCCACCAGCAGAATTACCGGGACAGGGCTCTCCTACGAGCAGTACTTC. Translated: CATSRITGTGLSYEQYF. V usage is TRBV15 and J usage is TRBJ2-7; 9 positions agree with TRBD1. Germline CDR1 reads LNHNV; CDR2 reads YYDKDF (reference sequence). Trimming at V came to 2 bases and at J to 0 bases, leaving 8 bases not matched to a gene. The CDR3 runs 17 residues.

The chain combines TRBV4-3 with TRBJ1-1, with 12 bases fitting TRBD1. Germline V CDR1 and CDR2: LGHNA, YSLEER. The J segment lost 11 bases and the V segment lost 0 bases, leaving 7 bases of the junction unmatched. This CDR3 region has 15 residues. Written as DNA, the CDR3 is TGCGCCAGCAGCCAAGAAGCCGGGACAGGGGGCCTGGCTTTCTTT. Amino acid sequence: CASSQEAGTGGLAFF.

The CDR3 loop is CASSQDSSVNQPQHF. For the CDR3, the DNA is TGTGCCAGCAGCCAAGACAGTAGTGTCAATCAGCCCCAGCATTTT. The chain combines TRBV7-8 with TRBJ1-5, with D perhaps TRBD1 (5 bases). Trimming removed 5 bases from V and 3 bases from J, with 14 bases in between. The CDR3 runs 15 residues. The germline CDR1 and CDR2 sequences are SGHVS and FQNEAQ.

The chain carries TRBV7-9 and TRBJ2-2; a weak D match, TRBD2 (5 bases). CDR3 length: 14 residues. V was clipped by 1 base and J by 9 bases, with 12 bases between them. Per germline, CDR1 SEHNR and CDR2 FQNEAQ (reference sequence). Here the CDR3 reads CASSLGVGVRELFF. The CDR3 DNA sequence: TGTGCCAGCAGCTTAGGGGTCGGGGTGAGGGAGCTGTTTTTT.

In this sample, this clone turned up once. The chain joins TRBV6-5 to TRBJ1-2; D possibly corresponds to TRBD1 (6 bases). CDR3 length: 13 amino acids. Deletions cut 4 bases from V and 8 bases from J, with 14 bases between. The germline V gene has CDR1 MNHEY and CDR2 SVGAGI. This chain's CDR3 is CASSSYRVGGYTF. The CDR3 region has the DNA TGTGCCAGCAGTTCATACAGGGTGGGGGGCTACACCTTC.

The DNA for the CDR3 is TGTGCCAGCAGCATCGGACAGGTTAATGGCTACACCTTC. This encodes CASSIGQVNGYTF. The V call is TRBV2, the J call TRBJ1-2; TRBD1 aligns across 7 bases. The trim removed 6 bases at V and 6 bases at J, leaving 7 bases unmatched. Germline CDR1 reads SNHLY; CDR2 reads FYNNEI. The CDR3 is made up of 13 amino acids.

V is TRBV27 and J is TRBJ2-1, with 7 bases aligning to TRBD1. CDR3 length equals 13 residues. Germline V gene sequence: CDR1 MNHEY, CDR2 SMNVEV (reference sequence). With V trimmed by 6 bases and J by 5 bases, 4 bases remained unmatched. The CDR3 sequence: CASRTGIDNEQFF. CDR3 in DNA: TGTGCCAGCAGGACAGGGATTGACAATGAGCAGTTCTTC.

The chain combines TRBV5-1 with TRBJ2-3; 7 nucleotides agree with TRBD1. From germline, CDR1 is SGHRS and CDR2 YFSETQ. Trimming removed 4 bases from V and 2 bases from J; junction bases left unmatched: 4. This CDR3 region has 14 residues. The CDR3 region is CASSPDRITDTQYF. In DNA form, the CDR3 reads TGCGCCAGCAGCCCGGACAGGATCACAGATACGCAGTATTTT.

The rearrangement uses TRBV5-1 and TRBJ2-1; 11 nucleotides agree with TRBD2. CDR1 SGHRS and CDR2 YFSETQ come from the germline V gene. After removal of 1 base from V and 0 bases from J, the junction contained 6 bases not matched to a gene. This CDR3 has 18 amino acids. The CDR3 protein is CASSLRASGGSSYNEQFF. For the CDR3, the DNA is TGCGCCAGCAGCTTGAGGGCTAGCGGGGGGAGCTCCTACAATGAGCAGTTCTTC.

The chain links TRBV2 to TRBJ1-5; D ambiguous. The CDR3 runs to 13 residues. Trimming left V 0 bases short and J 7 bases short, with 7 bases between. Germline-derived CDR1 and CDR2 are SNHLY and FYNNEI. CDR3 sequence (DNA): TGTGCCAGCAGTGAAGCGCGAATCCAGCCCCAGCATTTT. It is translated as CASSEARIQPQHF.

J is TRBJ2-7 and V is TRBV6-5, with a possible D match to TRBD2 (6 bases). This CDR3 is built from 14 residues. Germline CDR1 and CDR2: MNHEY and SVGAGI. Trimming took 10 bases from V and 0 from J, leaving 16 bases between them. CDR3 DNA: TGTGCCACCAATGGGCAGGGACTCTCCTACGAGCAGTACTTC. It yields the protein CATNGQGLSYEQYF.

V is TRBV27 and J is TRBJ1-5, with 8 bases matching TRBD1. Germline lookup yields CDR1 MNHEY and CDR2 SMNVEV (reference sequence). V gave up 4 bases and J gave up 1 base; unmatched junction bases: 3. The CDR3 is made up of 15 amino acids. The CDR3, as DNA: TGTGCCAGCAGTTCTCGGACAGGGAGCAATCAGCCCCAGCATTTT. Translating it yields CASSSRTGSNQPQHF.

The chain links TRBV18 to TRBJ1-2; TRBD1 matches 7 bases. The CDR3 loop spans 14 amino acids. Germline assignment: CDR1 KGHSH and CDR2 LQKENI. The V and J ends lost 4 bases and 7 bases, in that order; junction bases with no gene match: 9. As DNA, the CDR3 is TGTGCCAGCTCACTCCCCAGGGGGAACGGTGGCTACACCTTC. It is translated as CASSLPRGNGGYTF.

The chain joins TRBV10-3 to TRBJ2-2, with D tentatively TRBD1 (6 bases). V was cut by 7 bases and J by 6 bases, with 12 bases left in between. The CDR3 has 13 amino acids. The germline V gene encodes CDR1 ENHRY and CDR2 SYGVKD. The chain's CDR3 is CAITQGVPGELFF. CDR3 nucleotide sequence: TGTGCCATCACACAGGGTGTACCCGGGGAGCTGTTTTTT.

This clone showed up just once. This chain joins TRBV5-6 and TRBJ1-4, with 7 bases matching TRBD1. With 2 bases clipped from V and 7 bases from J, the junction kept 8 bases outside the gene matches. The germline V gene encodes CDR1 SGHDT and CDR2 YYEEEE. The CDR3 is made up of 15 amino acids. The CDR3 is CASSLAGGGSEKLFF. The CDR3 coding sequence is TGTGCCAGCAGCTTAGCAGGGGGAGGTAGTGAAAAACTGTTTTTT. Based on the CDR3 plus reference TRBV5-6 and TRBJ1-4, the full variable domain is DAGVTQSPTHLIKTRGQQVTLRCSPKSGHDTVSWYQQALGQGPQFIFQYYEEEERQRGNFPDRFSGHQFPNYSSELNVNALLLGDSALYLCASSLAGGGSEKLFFGSGTQLSVL.

The chain joins TRBV4-1 to TRBJ1-1, with 7 bases that match TRBD1. This CDR3 has 12 amino acids. Trimming cost V 1 base and J 7 bases; bases outside gene matches: 0. Germline CDR1 is MGHRA and CDR2 is YSYEKL. CDR3 DNA: TGCGCCAGCAGCCAAGGGACAGGTGAAGCTTTCTTT. This translates into CASSQGTGEAFF.

V gene TRBV12-3 or TRBV12-4 combines with J gene TRBJ1-6; 10 bases fit TRBD1. V trimming: 6 bases; J trimming: 17 bases; junction bases outside the gene matches: 10. This CDR3 has 13 amino acids. This CDR3 reads CASRRGAGQGIHF. The DNA for the CDR3 is TGTGCCAGCAGGCGCGGAGCGGGACAGGGGATCCACTTT.

The V call is TRBV12-3 or TRBV12-4, the J call TRBJ1-2; perhaps TRBD1 as D (5 bases). CDR3 size: 12 residues. With 7 bases removed from V and 8 bases from J, the gap between germline ends came to 14 bases. DNA for the CDR3: TGTGCCAGCACCTCGGGACTTCGGGGCTACACCTTC. The encoded protein is CASTSGLRGYTF.